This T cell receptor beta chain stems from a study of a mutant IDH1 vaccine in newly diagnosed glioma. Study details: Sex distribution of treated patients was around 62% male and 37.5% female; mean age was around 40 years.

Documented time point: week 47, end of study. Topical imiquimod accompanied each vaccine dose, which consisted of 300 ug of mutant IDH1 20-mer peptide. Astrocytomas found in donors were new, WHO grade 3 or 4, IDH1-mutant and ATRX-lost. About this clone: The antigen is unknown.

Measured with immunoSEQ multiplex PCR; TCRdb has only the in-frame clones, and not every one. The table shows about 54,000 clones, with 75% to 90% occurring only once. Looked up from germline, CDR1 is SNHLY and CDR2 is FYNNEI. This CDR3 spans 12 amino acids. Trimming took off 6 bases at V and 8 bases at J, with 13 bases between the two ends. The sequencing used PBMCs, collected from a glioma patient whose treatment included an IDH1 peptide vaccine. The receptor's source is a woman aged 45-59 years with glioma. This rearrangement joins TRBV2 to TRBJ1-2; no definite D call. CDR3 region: CASSRAMGGYTF. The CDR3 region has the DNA TGTGCCAGCAGCCGGGCCATGGGAGGCTACACCTTC.